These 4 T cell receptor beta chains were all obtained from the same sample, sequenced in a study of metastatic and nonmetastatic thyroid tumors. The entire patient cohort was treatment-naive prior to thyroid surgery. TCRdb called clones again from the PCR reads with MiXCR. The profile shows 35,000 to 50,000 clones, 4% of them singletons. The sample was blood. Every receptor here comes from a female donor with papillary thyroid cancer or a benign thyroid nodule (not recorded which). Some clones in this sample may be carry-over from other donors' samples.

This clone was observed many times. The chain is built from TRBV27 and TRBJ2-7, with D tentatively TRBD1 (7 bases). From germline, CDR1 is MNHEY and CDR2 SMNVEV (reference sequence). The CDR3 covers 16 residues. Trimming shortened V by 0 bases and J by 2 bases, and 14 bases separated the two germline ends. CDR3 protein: CASSLSIRGTAYEQYF. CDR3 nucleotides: TGTGCCAGCAGTTTATCGATACGGGGGACAGCCTACGAGCAGTACTTC.

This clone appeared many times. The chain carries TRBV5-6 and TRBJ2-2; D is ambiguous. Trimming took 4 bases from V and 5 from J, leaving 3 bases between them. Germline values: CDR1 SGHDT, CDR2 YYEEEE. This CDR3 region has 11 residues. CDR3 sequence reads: CASSKTGELFF. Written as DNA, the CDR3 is TGTGCCAGCAGCAAGACCGGGGAGCTGTTTTTT.

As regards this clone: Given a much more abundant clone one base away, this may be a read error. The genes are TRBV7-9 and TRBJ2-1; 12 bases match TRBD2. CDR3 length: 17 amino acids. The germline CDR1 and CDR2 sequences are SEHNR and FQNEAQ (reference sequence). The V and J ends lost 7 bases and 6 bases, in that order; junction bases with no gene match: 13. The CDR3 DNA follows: TGTGCCAGCATCCACGCACGGACTAGCGGGAATGTCAATGAGCAGTTCTTC. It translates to CASIHARTSGNVNEQFF.

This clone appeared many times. CDR3 sequence (DNA): TGTGCCAGCAGGGGGGGGGGAGAGTACGAGCAGTACTTC. Amino acids: CASRGGGEYEQYF. This chain links TRBV7-9 with TRBJ2-7; 7 bases align to TRBD2. Trimming at V came to 6 bases and at J to 4 bases, leaving 6 bases not matched to a gene. Per germline, CDR1 SEHNR and CDR2 FQNEAQ (reference sequence). CDR3 length: 13 residues.